These T cell receptor beta chains were read from a single sample in a study of T cells in localized non-small cell lung cancer. This table comes from immunoSEQ multiplex PCR, and its TCRdb copy is limited to in-frame clones, with some not included. The data hold about 2,000 clones, with less than 30% observed a single time. The material was lung tumor tissue, obtained before any cancer treatment. The receptors were gathered from a man between 40 and 75 years old with stage II lung adenocarcinoma. Each CDR3 is given with its conserved first and last residue. The D gene is left open where the match is weak. Rows give clone size only sometimes, using once, few, many, or a class for an expanded clone.

V gene	clone size	D gene	J gene	CDR3 protein	CDR3 DNA
TRBV6-7	-	-	TRBJ2-7	CASSSTSYEQYF	TGTGCCAGCAGTTCCACCTCCTACGAGCAGTACTTC
TRBV11-3	-	-	TRBJ2-3	CASSLSAGNTDTQYF	TGTGCCAGCAGCTTATCGGCGGGGAACACAGATACGCAGTATTTT
TRBV11-3	-	-	TRBJ2-5	CASSLGPAQETQYF	TGTGCCAGCAGCTTAGGGCCAGCTCAAGAGACCCAGTACTTC
TRBV11-3	few	-	TRBJ1-1	CASSLTGQEYTEAFF	TGTGCCAGCAGCTTAACAGGGCAAGAGTACACTGAAGCTTTCTTT
TRBV6-8	-	TRBD2	TRBJ2-7	CASSTTSGAHYEQYF	TGTGCCAGCAGTACGACTAGCGGGGCTCACTACGAGCAGTACTTC
TRBV6-8	-	TRBD2	TRBJ2-1	CASSYRGGWNEQFF	TGTGCCAGCAGTTACCGGGGGGGTTGGAATGAGCAGTTCTTC
TRBV11-3	-	TRBD1	TRBJ1-5	CASSLDFTGVGNQPQHF	TGTGCCAGCAGCCTGGATTTTACAGGGGTGGGCAATCAGCCCCAGCATTTT
TRBV7-4	few	TRBD2	TRBJ2-1	CASSLNAGGTYNEQFF	TGTGCCAGCAGCTTAAACGCGGGAGGGACCTACAATGAGCAGTTCTTC
TRBV30	-	-	TRBJ1-2	CAWTVIGGNYGYTF	TGTGCCTGGACTGTAATCGGGGGGAACTATGGCTACACCTTC
TRBV6-8	few	-	TRBJ1-1	CASSVVGTGKNTEAFF	TGTGCCAGCAGTGTAGTAGGGACGGGAAAGAACACTGAAGCTTTCTTT
TRBV28	few	-	TRBJ1-1	CASSLFSGYVEAFF	TGTGCCAGCAGTTTATTCTCGGGGTACGTTGAAGCTTTCTTT
TRBV6-8	few	TRBD1	TRBJ1-1	CAISRQGTSMNTEAFF	TGTGCCATCAGTCGACAGGGCACCTCCATGAACACTGAAGCTTTCTTT
TRBV11-3	medium-sized	-	TRBJ1-6	CASSWWVDPIAGSPLHF	TGTGCCAGCAGCTGGTGGGTTGACCCTATTGCGGGTTCACCCCTCCACTTT
TRBV10-3	few	-	TRBJ2-7	CAISESQIYEQYF	TGTGCCATCAGTGAGTCGCAGATCTACGAGCAGTACTTC
TRBV11-3	medium-sized	-	TRBJ2-3	CASSLNQGSTDTQYF	TGTGCCAGCAGCTTAAATCAGGGAAGCACAGATACGCAGTATTTT
TRBV14	few	-	TRBJ1-2	CASSPGGLYGYTF	TGTGCCAGCAGCCCCGGGGGTCTTTATGGCTACACCTTC
TRBV11-3	-	TRBD1	TRBJ1-6	CASSVDRGLNSPLHF	TGTGCCAGCAGCGTGGACAGGGGGCTTAATTCACCCCTCCACTTT
TRBV11-3	medium-sized	TRBD1	TRBJ1-1	CASSRTGKNTEAFF	TGTGCCAGCAGCCGGACAGGGAAGAACACTGAAGCTTTCTTT
TRBV9	few	-	TRBJ1-2	CASSGGTNYGYTF	TGTGCCAGCAGTGGGGGGACTAACTATGGCTACACCTTC
TRBV5-1	-	-	TRBJ1-1	CASSDGLKLGTEAFF	TGCGCCAGCAGCGATGGGTTAAAGTTGGGCACTGAAGCTTTCTTT
TRBV14	-	-	TRBJ2-7	CASSQTTRGTAQYF	TGTGCCAGCAGCCAAACCACGCGGGGCACCGCGCAGTACTTC
TRBV5-1	-	TRBD1	TRBJ1-1	CASSLQGGVLNTEAFF	TGCGCCAGCAGCCTGCAGGGGGGGGTACTGAACACTGAAGCTTTCTTT
TRBV18	-	TRBD1	TRBJ1-2	CASSRPDRSASYTF	TGTGCCAGCTCACGACCGGACAGGTCGGCTAGCTACACCTTC
TRBV11-3	medium-sized	-	TRBJ1-5	CASSLGGVDNQPQHF	TGTGCCAGCAGCTTAGGGGGGGTTGACAATCAGCCCCAGCATTTT
TRBV6-8	medium-sized	TRBD2	TRBJ2-7	CASSRTSSPIIYEQYF	TGTGCCAGCAGTCGGACTAGTAGCCCTATAATCTACGAGCAGTACTTC
TRBV18	-	-	TRBJ2-7	CASSSRDSYSYEQYF	TGTGCCAGCTCAAGCCGGGACTCTTACTCCTACGAGCAGTACTTC
TRBV30	medium-sized	TRBD1	TRBJ2-2	CAWSPGGRGSGELFF	TGTGCCTGGAGCCCAGGGGGCAGGGGTTCCGGGGAGCTGTTTTTT
TRBV11-3	-	TRBD2	TRBJ2-1	CASSSYGLAGEQFF	TGTGCCAGCAGCTCATACGGACTAGCGGGTGAGCAGTTCTTC
TRBV12-5	few	TRBD1	TRBJ1-1	CASKDRGRAEAFF	TGTGCCAGCAAAGACAGGGGGAGGGCTGAAGCTTTCTTT
TRBV19	-	-	TRBJ2-3	CASRPQGNKADTQYF	TGTGCCAGTAGACCCCAGGGAAATAAGGCAGATACGCAGTATTTT
TRBV19	-	-	TRBJ1-5	CASSHVGQAPAQPQHF	TGTGCCAGTTCACACGTGGGCCAGGCCCCTGCTCAGCCCCAGCATTTT
TRBV19	-	-	TRBJ1-3	CASRWAHGNTIYF	TGTGCCAGTAGGTGGGCGCACGGAAACACCATATATTTT
TRBV19	-	-	TRBJ1-6	CASSIGGSSYNSPLHF	TGTGCCAGTAGTATCGGGGGGAGCTCCTATAATTCACCCCTCCACTTT
TRBV5-1	-	-	TRBJ2-1	CASSFGQDSYNEQFF	TGCGCCAGCAGCTTTGGTCAGGACTCCTACAATGAGCAGTTCTTC
TRBV6-8	-	-	TRBJ2-1	CASSYLGLNVINEQFF	TGTGCCAGCAGTTACCTCGGACTAAACGTAATCAATGAGCAGTTCTTC
TRBV19	-	-	TRBJ2-3	CASSRKSPTDTQYF	TGTGCCAGTAGTAGGAAAAGCCCAACAGATACGCAGTATTTT
TRBV19	-	-	TRBJ1-2	CAVSGRPNYGYTF	TGTGCCGTCTCGGGCCGCCCAAACTATGGCTACACCTTC
TRBV6-8	medium-sized	-	TRBJ2-5	CASSYEAGWGETQYF	TGTGCCAGCAGTTACGAGGCGGGCTGGGGAGAGACCCAGTACTTC
TRBV11-3	-	-	TRBJ2-7	CASSIGTTTYEQYF	TGTGCCAGCAGCATCGGGACAACGACCTACGAGCAGTACTTC
TRBV18	few	TRBD1	TRBJ1-2	CASSLDRDSVYGYTF	TGTGCCAGCTCACTAGACAGGGATTCTGTCTATGGCTACACCTTC
TRBV27	-	TRBD2	TRBJ2-3	CASRYLAGTDTQYF	TGTGCCAGCAGGTACCTAGCGGGCACAGATACGCAGTATTTT
TRBV6-8	large	-	TRBJ1-1	CASSYGSGSEAFF	TGTGCCAGCAGTTACGGGAGCGGGAGTGAAGCTTTCTTT
TRBV10-3	few	TRBD1	TRBJ2-3	CAISEPGQGIADTQYF	TGTGCCATCAGTGAGCCGGGACAGGGAATTGCAGATACGCAGTATTTT
TRBV30	-	TRBD2	TRBJ2-5	CASQAWGLAGEFKETQYF	TGTGCCTCACAGGCCTGGGGACTAGCGGGGGAATTTAAAGAGACCCAGTACTTC
TRBV9	-	TRBD1	TRBJ2-7	CASSSYTGTGIPYEQYF	TGTGCCAGCAGCTCCTATACCGGGACAGGGATCCCCTACGAGCAGTACTTC
TRBV4-1	medium-sized	-	TRBJ2-7	CASSQKDLYEQYF	TGCGCCAGCAGCCAGAAGGATCTATACGAGCAGTACTTC
TRBV29-1	-	TRBD1	TRBJ2-3	CSGDRELTDTQYF	TGCAGCGGTGACAGGGAGTTAACAGATACGCAGTATTTT
TRBV30	-	-	TRBJ2-3	CAAPGSSTDTQYF	TGTGCCGCACCGGGGTCTAGCACAGATACGCAGTATTTT
TRBV12-5	-	-	TRBJ2-3	CASGPQTGTDTQYF	TGTGCTAGTGGCCCTCAGACCGGGACAGATACGCAGTATTTT
TRBV19	once	-	TRBJ1-2	CASSIYPLGRQEGYTF	TGTGCCAGTAGTATATACCCCCTCGGTCGGCAGGAAGGCTACACCTTC
TRBV6-8	-	TRBD1	TRBJ2-5	CASSQTGGLGLETQYF	TGTGCCAGCAGTCAAACAGGGGGCCTAGGTTTGGAGACCCAGTACTTC
TRBV5-1	-	-	TRBJ2-1	CASSSEPGPNNEQFF	TGCGCCAGCAGCTCAGAACCGGGTCCAAACAATGAGCAGTTCTTC
TRBV6-8	few	-	TRBJ1-1	CASSVGPWPTEAFF	TGTGCCAGCAGTGTAGGACCCTGGCCCACTGAAGCTTTCTTT
TRBV11-3	medium-sized	-	TRBJ2-2	CASSLQGRNTGELFF	TGTGCCAGCAGCTTACAAGGAAGGAACACCGGGGAGCTGTTTTTT
TRBV9	medium-sized	TRBD2	TRBJ2-1	CASSETASGINEQFF	TGTGCCAGCAGTGAGACCGCTAGCGGGATCAATGAGCAGTTCTTC
TRBV6-8	few	-	TRBJ2-1	CASSYSIGSRNEQFF	TGTGCCAGCAGTTACTCGATCGGGAGTCGCAATGAGCAGTTCTTC
TRBV5-1	-	-	TRBJ2-6	CASSLTPGANVLTF	TGCGCCAGCAGCTTAACCCCTGGGGCCAACGTCCTGACTTTC
TRBV9	few	TRBD1	TRBJ2-5	CASSVGPVTGGGETQYF	TGTGCCAGCAGCGTCGGACCCGTGACAGGGGGAGGGGAGACCCAGTACTTC
TRBV6-8	-	TRBD2	TRBJ2-7	CASSLPSGNNYEQYF	TGTGCCAGCAGTTTACCTAGCGGCAATAACTACGAGCAGTACTTC
TRBV6-8	few	-	TRBJ1-3	CASSYLGNSGNTIYF	TGTGCCAGCAGTTACTTGGGAAACTCTGGAAACACCATATATTTT